The clone carrying this T cell receptor beta chain was seen a handful of times. The sample belongs to a study of blood T cell repertoires in COVID-19. Overall study context: Donors in the United States, Italy and Spain gave samples during acute or convalescent COVID-19. PBMCs, B-cell-depleted T cells, or T cells were the source of the cDNA or gDNA that made up the material.

Germline CDR1 SGHVS, CDR2 FQNEAQ. Unmatched junction bases numbered 8, after V lost 5 bases and J lost 8 bases. The CDR3 contains 15 residues. Participant ages covered about 18 to 90 years across about 22 US areas. Per the authors' pipeline: Estimated nucleated cell counts came from reference gene primer amplification. The table came from immunoSEQ multiplex PCR; TCRdb's copy has only in-frame clones and leaves some out. V and J calls and clone size are copied from that table; D and trimming were computed from the DNA. The data show fewer than 300,000 clones, approximately 84% seen once. This sequence joins TRBV7-8 and TRBJ2-1; 11 nucleotides match TRBD2. This TCR was recovered from a man in his late teens or twenties who had recovered from COVID-19. Sequenced input: PBMCs or T cells enriched from blood (not recorded which). CDR3 bases: TGTGCCAGCAGCCAACTAGCGGGGGAGAGGGATGAGCAGTTCTTC. Amino acid sequence: CASSQLAGERDEQFF.